Below, one T cell receptor beta chain is given with its context. V dropped 0 bases and J dropped 3; count of bases not matched to a gene: 1. The CDR3 runs 15 residues. Looked up from germline, CDR1 is SNHLY and CDR2 is FYNNEI. The data were obtained in a study of blood T cell repertoires in COVID-19. Whole-study context: The study drew acute and convalescent COVID-19 samples from the United States, Italy and Spain. Sample material is recorded as cDNA or gDNA derived from T cells, B-cell-depleted T cells, or PBMCs.

Methods used by the authors: Reference gene primer amplification gave nucleated cell count estimates. Here immunoSEQ multiplex PCR was the method, and the copy in TCRdb shows in-frame clones only, minus some. The V and J calls and clone size come from that table; D and trimming were worked out from the DNA. The sample includes 150,000 to 200,000 clones, about 82% of them seen just once. This clonotype originated in a woman between 25 and 40 years old with acute or convalescent COVID-19. The genes are TRBV2 and TRBJ2-2, with 7 bases identical to TRBD1. Input material: peripheral blood. The CDR3 is CASSEAGGDTGELFF. CDR3 DNA: TGTGCCAGCAGTGAAGCAGGGGGCGACACCGGGGAGCTGTTTTTT.